The present TCR beta chain was sequenced within a study of cytomegalovirus exposure and HLA in healthy donors. The study, taken as a whole, reports: Diagnosis of cytomegalovirus status made by the classifier reportedly showed high specificity and sensitivity. Later analysis suggested most CMV-associated TCR beta chains were HLA-restricted. The authors reported that TCR beta sequences could predict HLA-A and HLA-B alleles. These predictions were accurate for most subjects in the first cohort.

A note on this clone: As yet, its antigen is unknown.

PCR primers comprised 60 Vbeta and 13 Jbeta primers. Method: immunoSEQ multiplex PCR; TCRdb's copy keeps in-frame clones and lacks some. The data hold about 64,000 clones, with 70% to 80% observed a single time. The receptor comes from a man between 18 and 35 years old in good health and CMV-seropositive. The sequencing input was PBMCs.

Here the CDR3 reads CASSLPGHNQPQHF. The CDR3 DNA sequence: TGTGCCAGCAGCTTACCAGGTCACAATCAGCCCCAGCATTTT. The rearrangement links TRBV7-6 to TRBJ1-5; D is ambiguous. Germline values: CDR1 SGHVS, CDR2 FNYEAQ. CDR3 size: 14 residues. With 2 bases removed from V and 3 bases from J, the gap between germline ends came to 8 bases.